The clone carrying this TCR beta chain occurred many times. Its antigen is currently unknown. This sample was taken from a study of early T cells in non-severe SARS-CoV-2 infection. Study-wide context: Sequencing input comprised bulk RNA from unsorted whole blood; chain pairing was not available. Study results and caveats: VDJdb matching favored anti-spike CD8 responses, missing private and CD4 specificities.

Tagging with unique molecular identifiers was applied to individual cDNA molecules. One entry per CDR3 protein results from TCRdb running MiXCR on the 5' RACE reads. The table lists 45,000 to 55,000 distinct CDR3 sequences, around 6% of them singletons. V lost 1 base and J 9 bases, leaving 4 bases between the germline ends. CDR3 length: 12 residues. CDR1 and CDR2 (germline): SEHNR, FQNEAQ (reference sequence). The chain is built from TRBV7-9 and TRBJ1-6, with D unclear. Here the sequenced sample was whole blood, taken at baseline. This sequence originates from an adult who was a healthcare worker with PCR-confirmed SARS-CoV-2 infection or an uninfected control (not recorded which). This CDR3 reads CASSLVGSPLHF. CDR3 coding DNA: TGTGCCAGCAGCTTAGTTGGTTCACCCCTCCACTTT.